Listed here are 3 T cell receptor beta chains from one sample, sequenced in a study of Ad26.COV2.S vaccination and SARS-CoV-2 variants. Using immunoSEQ multiplex PCR, the repertoire was profiled, and TCRdb retains in-frame clones only, with some absent. The data hold about 480,000 clones, with around 88% observed a single time. The treatment here: about 20 received Ad26.COV2.S at low or high dose, single or two shots; five or six received placebo; per-sample allocation not given. Collection of the samples took place on day 63 after the first injection of vaccine or placebo. The input for sequencing was peripheral blood, taken in a trial of Ad26.COV2.S vaccine versus placebo. The source of these receptors is a person aged 18-65 years who received the Ad26.COV2.S COVID-19 vaccine or a placebo.

The chain employs TRBV5-1 and TRBJ1-1, with D uncertain. CDR3 size: 13 residues. Trimming left V 3 bases short and J 3 bases short, with 9 bases between. From germline, CDR1 is SGHRS and CDR2 YFSETQ. The DNA of the CDR3 is TGCGCCAGCAGCTCTTACGGGGACACTGAAGCTTTCTTT. This translates into CASSSYGDTEAFF.

The chain combines TRBV28 with TRBJ2-7; no reliable D call. Trimming cost V 9 bases and J 0 bases, with 18 bases left between them. Germline-derived CDR1 and CDR2 are MDHEN and SYDVKM. This CDR3 has 15 residues. The CDR3 DNA follows: TGTGCCAGGGTAAAAGGTGGGAAAAACTCCTACGAGCAGTACTTC. It translates to CARVKGGKNSYEQYF.

The J gene is TRBJ2-2, the V gene TRBV2; the D is unclear. The CDR3 consists of 15 residues. The germline gives CDR1 SNHLY, CDR2 FYNNEI. Trimming took 7 bases from V and 4 from J, leaving 16 bases between them. As DNA, the CDR3 is TGTGCCAGCATTCGCTGGCTGCCCGGCACCGGGGAGCTGTTTTTT. Its protein product is CASIRWLPGTGELFF. Full variable domain (remainder filled in from reference TRBV2 and TRBJ2-2): EPEVTQTPSHQVTQMGQEVILRCVPISNHLYFYWYRQILGQKVEFLVSFYNNEISEKSEIFDDQFSVERPDGSNFTLKIRSTKLEDSAMYFCASIRWLPGTGELFFGEGSRLTVL.